A single sample is the source of the 25 T cell receptor beta chains below, sequenced in a study of cytomegalovirus exposure and HLA in healthy donors. Vbeta (60) and Jbeta (13) primers were used in the PCR. Generated by immunoSEQ multiplex PCR, the TCRdb table keeps only in-frame clones and is missing some. The repertoire shows approximately 50,000 clones; the top ten hold about 2.3%. The sample comprised PBMCs. These receptors were collected from a female donor in good health and CMV-seronegative.

The gene calls are TRBV29-1 and TRBJ2-2; 8 positions match TRBD1. The germline V gene has CDR1 SQVTM and CDR2 ANQGSEA. V gave up 5 bases and J gave up 4 bases; unmatched junction bases: 6. This CDR3 has 14 amino acids. CDR3 residues: CSVHRTGSTGELFF. In DNA, the CDR3 is TGCAGCGTTCACCGGACAGGGAGCACCGGGGAGCTGTTTTTT.

The chain joins TRBV6-1 to TRBJ1-4; TRBD1 is a possible D gene (5 bases). Deletions cut 6 bases from V and 12 bases from J, with 17 bases between. The CDR3 loop spans 13 amino acids. The germline V gene has CDR1 MNHNS and CDR2 SASEGT. The CDR3 sequence: CASSDDGLRELFF. Written as DNA, the CDR3 is TGTGCCAGCAGCGATGACGGGCTCAGGGAACTGTTTTTT.

This chain links TRBV7-2 with TRBJ1-2; weak D call: TRBD1 (5 bases). The ends were cut back, 3 bases at V and 6 bases at J, with 11 bases in the middle. The CDR3 totals 13 residues. The germline V gene encodes CDR1 SGHTA and CDR2 FQGNSA. The chain's CDR3 is CASSFWQGHGYTF. The DNA of the CDR3 is TGTGCCAGCAGCTTTTGGCAGGGTCATGGCTACACCTTC. Full variable domain (outside the CDR3, taken from reference TRBV7-2 and TRBJ1-2): GAGVSQSPSNKVTEKGKDVELRCDPISGHTALYWYRQSLGQGLEFLIYFQGNSAPDKSGLPSDRFSAERTGGSVSTLTIQRTQQEDSAVYLCASSFWQGHGYTFGSGTRLTVV.

CDR3 DNA sequence: TGTGCCAGCTCACCAGTAAGGACAGGCTCGAACACCGGGGAGCTGTTTTTT. This sequence encodes CASSPVRTGSNTGELFF. The chain employs TRBV18 and TRBJ2-2, with 7 bases matching TRBD1. Germline CDR1 reads KGHSH; CDR2 reads LQKENI. The CDR3 extends over 17 amino acids. The junction had 6 bases not matched to a gene; V was cut back by 2 bases and J by 0 bases.

V is TRBV5-1 and J is TRBJ2-1, with a tentative D call TRBD1 (6 bases). Trimming shortened V by 1 base and J by 0 bases, and 14 bases separated the two germline ends. Looked up from germline, CDR1 is SGHRS and CDR2 is YFSETQ. The CDR3 covers 17 residues. This CDR3 reads CASSLYAGASSYNEQFF. The CDR3 DNA sequence: TGCGCCAGCAGCTTGTACGCAGGGGCTAGCTCCTACAATGAGCAGTTCTTC.

V usage is TRBV4-2 and J usage is TRBJ2-7; TRBD2 is a possible D gene (5 bases). Deletions cut 2 bases from V and 6 bases from J, with 17 bases between. The CDR3 has 15 residues. Per germline, CDR1 LGHNA and CDR2 YNFKEQ. The CDR3 spells CASSQLRGTQREQYF. CDR3 coding DNA: TGTGCCAGCAGCCAATTACGGGGAACTCAACGCGAGCAGTACTTC.

The chain has TRBV7-9 and TRBJ1-6, with TRBD1 matching over 8 bases. Trimming cost V 3 bases and J 6 bases; bases outside gene matches: 7. Looked up from germline, CDR1 is SEHNR and CDR2 is FQNEAQ (reference sequence). CDR3 length equals 16 residues. CDR3 protein: CASSFYGQGPNSPLHF. DNA of the CDR3: TGTGCCAGCAGCTTTTATGGACAGGGTCCTAATTCACCCCTCCACTTT.

The chain combines TRBV9 with TRBJ1-6; tentative D call: TRBD1 (5 bases). This CDR3 is 14 amino acids long. Trimming pared 1 base from V and 7 bases from J, leaving 9 bases between. CDR1 and CDR2 from the germline V gene are SGDLS and YYNGEE. CDR3 sequence reads: CASSVLGENSPLHF. The CDR3 coding sequence is TGTGCCAGCAGCGTACTAGGGGAAAATTCACCCCTCCACTTT.

The CDR3 DNA reads as TGTGCCAGCAGTGAAACGGGGTGGGCCTCCTATAATTCACCCCTCCACTTT. Residues: CASSETGWASYNSPLHF. The chain has TRBV6-1 and TRBJ1-6; D gene uncertain. The germline V and J ends were trimmed by 2 bases and 0 bases, with 11 bases remaining between them. Germline lookup yields CDR1 MNHNS and CDR2 SASEGT. This CDR3 spans 17 amino acids.

The rearrangement uses TRBV29-1 and TRBJ1-2, with 10 bases lining up with TRBD1. The CDR3 consists of 14 residues. J gave up 5 bases and V 0 bases, and 3 bases lay outside the gene matches. Germline V gene data show CDR1 as SQVTM and CDR2 as ANQGSEA. CDR3 nucleotide sequence: TGCAGCGTTGAAGATCGACAGGGGGCGTATGGCTACACCTTC. It codes for CSVEDRQGAYGYTF.

The chain uses TRBV7-9 and TRBJ1-1; D remains ambiguous. V was cut by 5 bases and J by 4 bases, with 11 bases left in between. Germline-derived CDR1 and CDR2 are SEHNR and FQNEAQ (reference sequence). This CDR3 spans 13 amino acids. The CDR3 bases are TGTGCCAGCAGCCCCCCATCGGGCACTGAAGCTTTCTTT. Its translation: CASSPPSGTEAFF. The variable domain in full, with the rest retrieved from reference TRBV7-9 and TRBJ1-1, is DTGVSQNPRHKITKRGQNVTFRCDPISEHNRLYWYRQTLGQGPEFLTYFQNEAQLEKSRLLSDRFSAERPKGSFSTLEIQRTEQGDSAMYLCASSPPSGTEAFFGQGTRLTVV.

The V gene is TRBV5-1, the J gene TRBJ2-7; weak D call: TRBD2 (5 bases). Germline assignment: CDR1 SGHRS and CDR2 YFSETQ. Trimming removed 0 bases at V and 6 bases at J, with 13 bases between. This CDR3 is built from 14 residues. DNA for the CDR3: TGCGCCAGCAGCTTGGGTAGCGCCGCCGGCGAGCAGTACTTC. It is translated as CASSLGSAAGEQYF.

J is TRBJ1-2 and V is TRBV6-5, with TRBD1 matching over 7 bases. Germline loops: CDR1 MNHEY, CDR2 SVGAGI. The CDR3 length is 14 residues. With 2 bases clipped from V and 7 bases from J, the junction kept 7 bases outside the gene matches. The CDR3 reads CASSYQGGVSGYTF. The DNA for the CDR3 is TGTGCCAGCAGTTACCAGGGGGGCGTTTCTGGCTACACCTTC.

This rearrangement joins TRBV11-2 to TRBJ2-7; 8 bases agree with TRBD2. Unmatched junction bases numbered 1, after V lost 1 base and J lost 2 bases. The CDR3 contains 14 residues. Per the germline V gene, CDR1 is SGHAT and CDR2 is FQNNGV. Written as DNA, the CDR3 is TGTGCCAGCAGCTTAGCTAGCGGGCCCTACGAGCAGTACTTC. Translating gives CASSLASGPYEQYF.

The chain carries TRBV5-1 and TRBJ1-1; TRBD1 aligns across 11 bases. Germline assignment: CDR1 SGHRS and CDR2 YFSETQ. V dropped 4 bases and J dropped 1; count of bases not matched to a gene: 3. The CDR3 is 15 amino acids. The CDR3, as DNA: TGCGCCAGCAGCGGACAGGGGGCAGGGAACACTGAAGCTTTCTTT. Protein product: CASSGQGAGNTEAFF.

About this clone itself: The junction does not match germline at one end; this may be a read error. The rearrangement uses TRBV11-3 and TRBJ2-5; 7 bases are shared with TRBD2. Germline values: CDR1 SGHNT, CDR2 YENEEA. CDR3 length: 14 amino acids. The CDR3 DNA reads TGTGCCAGCAGTAGCGGGTGGATAAGAGAGGCCCAGTACTTC. It yields the protein CASSSGWIREAQYF. Full variable domain (remainder filled in from reference TRBV11-3 and TRBJ2-5): EAGVVQSPRYKIIEKKQPVAFWCNPISGHNTLYWYLQNLGQGPELLIRYENEEAVDDSQLPKDRFSAERLKGVDSTLKIQPAELGDSAVYLCASSSGWIREAQYFGPGTRLLVL.

The chain joins TRBV5-4 to TRBJ2-7; 7 positions agree with TRBD1. With V trimmed by 2 bases and J by 5 bases, 13 bases remained unmatched. CDR1 and CDR2 (germline): SGHNT, YYREEE (reference sequence). The length of the CDR3 is 16 residues. CDR3 bases: TGTGCCAGCAGCTTCCCGAGACAGGGCGTAACGGACGAGCAGTACTTC. As protein: CASSFPRQGVTDEQYF.

This sequence joins TRBV30 and TRBJ2-7, with 7 bases matching TRBD1. CDR3 length: 13 amino acids. Trimming at V came to 2 bases and at J to 4 bases, leaving 5 bases not matched to a gene. Germline V gene data show CDR1 as GTSNPN and CDR2 as SVGIG (reference sequence). The CDR3 DNA follows: TGTGCCTGGAGTACAGGGGCTAGGTACGAGCAGTACTTC. Protein sequence: CAWSTGARYEQYF.

This chain connects TRBV30 to TRBJ1-1; tentative D call: TRBD1 (5 bases). The germline CDR1 and CDR2 sequences are GTSNPN and SVGIG (reference sequence). The CDR3 runs to 16 residues. Deletions cut 4 bases from V and 1 base from J, with 19 bases between. CDR3 nucleotide sequence: TGTGCCTGGAAACAAGGACCGGGACTTCGGAACACTGAAGCTTTCTTT. This translates into CAWKQGPGLRNTEAFF. The full variable domain, completed using reference TRBV30 and TRBJ1-1, is SQTIHQWPATLVQPVGSPLSLECTVEGTSNPNLYWYRQAAGRGLQLLFYSVGIGQISSEVPQNLSASRPQDRQFILSSKKLLLSDSGFYLCAWKQGPGLRNTEAFFGQGTRLTVV.

This chain joins TRBV19 and TRBJ2-5, with 10 bases that match TRBD2. CDR1 LNHDA and CDR2 SQIVND come from the germline V gene (reference sequence). V trimming: 5 bases; J trimming: 1 base; junction bases outside the gene matches: 7. The CDR3 length is 16 residues. The CDR3 loop is CASSPGLAVSQETQYF. The CDR3 region has the DNA TGTGCCAGTAGTCCCGGACTAGCGGTGTCCCAAGAGACCCAGTACTTC.

The V gene is TRBV5-4, the J gene TRBJ1-1, with TRBD1 matching over 9 bases. Germline V gene data show CDR1 as SGHNT and CDR2 as YYREEE (reference sequence). The junction had 8 bases not matched to a gene; V was cut back by 5 bases and J by 0 bases. The CDR3 runs to 16 residues. CDR3 nucleotides: TGTGCCAGCAGTACCCGGACAGGGGCGTTGAACACTGAAGCTTTCTTT. The encoded protein is CASSTRTGALNTEAFF.

For this clone: Other DNA sequences in the same sample also yield this CDR3. The chain uses TRBV30 and TRBJ2-5; 8 bases agree with TRBD2. From germline, CDR1 is GTSNPN and CDR2 SVGIG (reference sequence). V was clipped by 4 bases and J by 2 bases; unmatched bases: 0. This CDR3 region has 12 residues. The CDR3 spells CAWTSGQETQYF. CDR3 nucleotide sequence: TGTGCCTGGACTAGCGGGCAAGAGACCCAGTACTTC.

J is TRBJ2-1 and V is TRBV15; 11 nucleotides line up with TRBD2. The germline V gene encodes CDR1 LNHNV and CDR2 YYDKDF (reference sequence). Trimming removed 5 bases from V and 8 bases from J; junction bases left unmatched: 11. The CDR3 contains 16 residues. CDR3 amino acids: CATSRRVAGGPDEQFF. The DNA of the CDR3 is TGTGCCACCAGCCGCAGGGTAGCGGGAGGGCCGGATGAGCAGTTCTTC.

The chain combines TRBV29-1 with TRBJ1-2; 7 bases line up with TRBD1. Germline CDR1 and CDR2: SQVTM and ANQGSEA. V lost 5 bases and J lost 5; bases outside the gene matches: 5. The CDR3 consists of 12 residues. This chain's CDR3 is CSVPDRRYGYTF. The CDR3 DNA reads TGCAGCGTTCCGGACAGGAGGTATGGCTACACCTTC.

The J gene is TRBJ2-1, the V gene TRBV7-2; possible D gene TRBD1, 6 bases. The CDR3 is 12 amino acids. The ends were cut back, 4 bases at V and 8 bases at J, with 9 bases in the middle. Germline CDR1 is SGHTA and CDR2 is FQGNSA. CDR3 sequence reads: CASSSRGYEQFF. CDR3 in DNA: TGTGCCAGCAGCTCAAGGGGGTATGAGCAGTTCTTC.